The rows below give T cell receptor beta chains drawn from one sample of a study of T-cell reconstitution after alpha-beta-depleted transplantation in children. MiXCR was run by TCRdb on the PCR reads, yielding one entry per CDR3 protein. The sample includes 350,000 to 500,000 distinct CDR3 sequences, roughly two fifths seen only once; the top ten take approximately 25%. This material consisted of PBMCs, taken before TCRalphabeta/CD19-depleted stem cell transplant. The receptors derive from a girl aged 2 to 9 with aplastic anemia, due to receive a stem cell transplant. Both conserved end residues are part of each CDR3. The D gene is left open where the match is weak. Clone size is shown for a subset of rows, as once, few, many or a class of expanded clone.

cdr3_aa	cdr3_nt	cdr3_length	clone_size	d_call	v_call	j_call
CASSPLRSAGSSTDTQYF	TGCGCCAGCAGCCCCTTAAGATCAGCAGGTTCTAGCACAGATACGCAGTATTTT	18	few	.	TRBV4-1	TRBJ2-3
CASSLAQYVALHEQFF	TGCGCCAGCAGCTTGGCCCAGTATGTGGCCCTTCATGAGCAGTTCTTC	16	many	.	TRBV5-1	TRBJ2-1
CSAPRGGSYEQYF	TGCAGTGCCCCGAGGGGCGGGTCCTACGAGCAGTACTTC	13	few	.	TRBV20-1	TRBJ2-7
CASSEAVGGFGNQPQHF	TGTGCCAGCAGCGAGGCGGTAGGTGGTTTTGGCAATCAGCCCCAGCATTTT	17	.	.	TRBV7-2	TRBJ1-5
CSGGTGGEKLFF	TGCAGCGGGGGGACAGGAGGCGAAAAACTGTTTTTT	12	.	TRBD1	TRBV29-1	TRBJ1-4
CASSGRRGVYQETQYF	TGTGCCAGCAGCGGTAGGCGGGGGGTCTACCAAGAGACCCAGTACTTC	16	.	TRBD2	TRBV9	TRBJ2-5
CASSQDFAPGNTIYF	TGCGCCAGCAGCCAAGACTTTGCCCCTGGAAACACCATATATTTT	15	.	.	TRBV4-1	TRBJ1-3
CASSLLVSHETQYF	TGTGCCAGCAGTTTACTAGTAAGCCACGAGACCCAGTACTTC	14	many	.	TRBV12-3/TRBV12-4	TRBJ2-5
CASSYGGYTEAFF	TGTGCCAGCAGTTACGGCGGATACACTGAAGCTTTCTTT	13	many	.	TRBV6-2/TRBV6-3	TRBJ1-1
CASSYLIDQETQYF	TGTGCCAGCAGTTATCTAATCGACCAAGAGACCCAGTACTTC	14	.	.	TRBV6-5	TRBJ2-5
CASSPRASYEQYF	TGTGCCAGCAGCCCCCGGGCCTCCTACGAGCAGTACTTC	13	once	.	TRBV11-1	TRBJ2-7
CCASGHRLAGGSQETQYF	TGCTGTGCTAGTGGGCATCGGCTAGCGGGAGGGTCCCAAGAGACCCAGTACTTC	18	.	TRBD2	TRBV20-1	TRBJ2-5
CSATGTGGNSPLHF	TGCAGTGCTACCGGGACAGGGGGTAATTCACCCCTCCACTTT	14	.	TRBD1	TRBV20-1	TRBJ1-6
CASHPGHSYNEQFF	TGCGCCAGTCATCCGGGGCACTCCTACAATGAGCAGTTCTTC	14	many	.	TRBV5-1	TRBJ2-1
CSAGVADPGIDTQYF	TGCAGTGCTGGAGTAGCGGACCCCGGGATAGATACGCAGTATTTT	15	few	.	TRBV20-1	TRBJ2-3
CASSDGKNSGNTIYF	TGCGCCAGCAGTGACGGGAAGAACTCTGGAAACACCATATATTTT	15	few	.	TRBV10-1	TRBJ1-3
CASSQGSNSLRDIGELFF	TGTGCCAGCAGCCAAGGCTCGAACTCGCTACGAGACATCGGGGAGCTGTTTTTT	18	.	.	TRBV4-2	TRBJ2-2
CSARWGSSWNTEAFF	TGCAGTGCTAGATGGGGGTCTTCCTGGAACACTGAAGCTTTCTTT	15	few	.	TRBV20-1	TRBJ1-1
CSANSGREGKETQYF	TGCAGTGCTAATTCTGGGAGGGAGGGCAAGGAGACCCAGTACTTC	15	once	TRBD2	TRBV20-1	TRBJ2-5
CASSYGQGTGSAYGYTF	TGTGCCAGCAGTTACGGCCAGGGGACGGGGTCGGCCTATGGCTACACCTTC	17	.	.	TRBV6-5	TRBJ1-2
CSVDRTSGLADTQYF	TGCAGCGTTGACCGGACTAGCGGTCTCGCAGATACGCAGTATTTT	15	.	TRBD2	TRBV29-1	TRBJ2-3
CSVEEIGRSYEQYF	TGCAGCGTTGAAGAGATTGGGCGCTCCTACGAGCAGTACTTC	14	.	.	TRBV29-1	TRBJ2-7
CASSPPLGNQETQYF	TGTGCCAGCAGCCCCCCTCTTGGAAACCAAGAGACCCAGTACTTC	15	few	.	TRBV7-9	TRBJ2-5
CASLRVSSGRAIRGELFF	TGTGCCAGCCTCCGCGTTTCCAGCGGGAGGGCCATAAGGGGGGAGCTGTTTTTT	18	.	TRBD2	TRBV6-1	TRBJ2-2
CAIRGQLNQPQHF	TGTGCCATCAGGGGACAGCTCAATCAGCCCCAGCATTTT	13	.	TRBD1	TRBV10-3	TRBJ1-5
CASSKGTGPNQPQHF	TGTGCCAGCAGCAAAGGGACGGGCCCCAATCAGCCCCAGCATTTT	15	.	.	TRBV21-1	TRBJ1-5
CASSLVGGRSNQPQHF	TGTGCCAGCAGCTTAGTAGGGGGCCGGAGCAATCAGCCCCAGCATTTT	16	.	TRBD1	TRBV7-2	TRBJ1-5
CASSFTLGGSREQYF	TGCGCCAGCAGCTTTACTCTCGGGGGTTCCCGCGAGCAGTACTTC	15	.	.	TRBV5-1	TRBJ2-7
CSARGSPGTSAAGELFF	TGCAGTGCTAGAGGGAGCCCCGGGACTAGCGCGGCCGGGGAGCTGTTTTTT	17	many	TRBD2	TRBV20-1	TRBJ2-2
CASAQQGTLNEQFF	TGTGCCAGCGCGCAGCAGGGGACGCTAAATGAGCAGTTCTTC	14	.	.	TRBV7-9	TRBJ2-1
CAITPAGAGNEQFF	TGTGCCATTACACCAGCGGGAGCGGGAAATGAGCAGTTCTTC	14	few	TRBD2	TRBV7-9	TRBJ2-1
CASSLRDRGRDEQYF	TGCGCCAGCAGCCTGAGGGACCGAGGGAGGGACGAGCAGTACTTC	15	.	TRBD2	TRBV4-1	TRBJ2-7
CSARGDRDNEQYF	TGCAGTGCTAGGGGGGACAGGGACAACGAGCAGTACTTC	13	.	TRBD1	TRBV20-1	TRBJ2-7
CASSPTSGPTGELFF	TGCGCCAGCAGTCCGACTAGCGGGCCTACCGGGGAGCTGTTTTTT	15	.	TRBD2	TRBV4-1	TRBJ2-2
CASSLGTASDTQYF	TGTGCCAGCAGCTTAGGGACGGCCTCAGATACGCAGTATTTT	14	.	.	TRBV7-9	TRBJ2-3
CASKGTGAGNQPQHF	TGTGCCAGCAAGGGGACAGGGGCGGGCAATCAGCCCCAGCATTTT	15	.	TRBD1	TRBV6-2/TRBV6-3	TRBJ1-5
CASRSQPGLEAFF	TGTGCCAGCAGATCCCAACCGGGACTTGAAGCTTTCTTT	13	many	.	TRBV27	TRBJ1-1
CASSFHGGVSYEQYF	TGTGCCAGCAGCTTTCACGGGGGGGTCTCCTACGAGCAGTACTTC	15	.	TRBD2	TRBV7-2	TRBJ2-7
CASREDRVREQYF	TGTGCCAGCAGGGAGGACAGGGTGCGTGAGCAGTACTTC	13	few	TRBD1	TRBV28	TRBJ2-7
CASSPLAESYEQYF	TGTGCCAGCAGCCCCCTCGCGGAAAGCTACGAGCAGTACTTC	14	many	.	TRBV7-9	TRBJ2-7
CSASEAGLGEQYF	TGCAGTGCTAGTGAGGCCGGGCTCGGGGAGCAGTACTTC	13	.	.	TRBV20-1	TRBJ2-7
CASRDRLTSTEQYF	TGTGCCAGCAGGGACAGGCTTACTAGTACCGAGCAGTACTTC	14	many	TRBD1	TRBV28	TRBJ2-7
CASSLSGADYNSPLHF	TGTGCCAGCAGTTTATCCGGGGCAGACTATAATTCACCCCTCCACTTT	16	.	.	TRBV28	TRBJ1-6